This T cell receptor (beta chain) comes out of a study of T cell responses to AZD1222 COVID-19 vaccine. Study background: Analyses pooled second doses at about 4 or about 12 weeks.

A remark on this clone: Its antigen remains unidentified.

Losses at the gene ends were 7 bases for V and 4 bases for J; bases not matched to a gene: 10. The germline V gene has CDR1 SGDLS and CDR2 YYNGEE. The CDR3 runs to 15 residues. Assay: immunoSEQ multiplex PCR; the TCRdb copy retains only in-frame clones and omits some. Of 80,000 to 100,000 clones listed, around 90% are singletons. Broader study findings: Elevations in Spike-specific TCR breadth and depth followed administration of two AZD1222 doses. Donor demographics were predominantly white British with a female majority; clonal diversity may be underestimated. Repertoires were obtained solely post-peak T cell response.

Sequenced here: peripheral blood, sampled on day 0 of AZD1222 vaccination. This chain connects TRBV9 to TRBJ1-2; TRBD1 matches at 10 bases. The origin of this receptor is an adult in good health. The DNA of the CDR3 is TGTGCCAGCGGGACAGGGGAATTCCTATCCTATGGCTACACCTTC. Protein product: CASGTGEFLSYGYTF.